This T cell receptor beta chain was obtained from a study of CD8 T cells in Susac syndrome. This CDR3 is 16 amino acids long. Trimming left V 1 base short and J 1 base short, with 13 bases between. Germline V gives CDR1 MGHRA, CDR2 YSYEKL. It was with random hexamers that 0.5 to 1 ug RNA was reverse transcribed. Each CDR3 protein is one row after TCRdb ran MiXCR on the immunoSEQ multiplex PCR reads. The sample has 150,000 to 200,000 distinct CDR3 sequences, approximately 94% seen once. The clonotype was recovered from a human donor with multiple sclerosis. The gene calls are TRBV4-1 and TRBJ2-5; D remains ambiguous. The sequenced material came from CD4+ T cells from PBMCs. CDR3 loop: CASSQVGRQAQETQYF. The CDR3, as DNA: TGCGCCAGCAGCCAAGTCGGACGCCAGGCCCAAGAGACCCAGTACTTC.